Each of the 31 T cell receptor beta chains below was sequenced from the same sample in a study of T cell repertoires in cytomegalovirus infection. From the reads, TCRdb called clonotypes with MiXCR, one entry per CDR3 protein. The table lists hundreds of thousands of distinct CDR3 sequences, around 32% of them singletons. No cognate antigen is known for these TCRs. The sequences come from cultured CD8+ T cells from PBMCs, collected from culture after CMV antigen stimulation. The receptors stem from a human donor in good health (CMV status not recorded). Some clones in this sample may be carry-over from other donors' samples.

The CDR3 spells CSDQGQGFYGYTF. The DNA of the CDR3 is TGCAGCGACCAGGGACAGGGGTTTTATGGCTACACCTTC. The chain recombines TRBV29-1 with TRBJ1-2; 10 bases line up with TRBD1. V shed 7 bases, J shed 5 bases, and the junction held 7 bases outside the gene matches. Germline V gives CDR1 SQVTM, CDR2 ANQGSEA. This CDR3 is built from 13 residues.

The chain joins TRBV15 to TRBJ1-1; D gene uncertain. Trimming removed 5 bases from V and 4 bases from J, with 11 bases in between. This CDR3 is built from 13 residues. CDR1 is LNHNV, CDR2 YYDKDF, per germline (reference sequence). CDR3 nucleotides: TGTGCCACCAGCTCACGAGATGGCACTGAAGCTTTCTTT. It is translated as CATSSRDGTEAFF.

This clonotype was counted many times. J is TRBJ2-3 and V is TRBV6-1, with TRBD2 matching 12 bases. Germline CDR1 and CDR2: MNHNS and SASEGT. This CDR3 has 15 residues. Trimming at V came to 8 bases and at J to 3 bases, leaving 6 bases not matched to a gene. The CDR3 loop reads CASSLTSGGTDTQYF. Here the CDR3 DNA reads TGTGCCAGCTCCCTGACTAGCGGGGGAACAGATACGCAGTATTTT.

This clonotype has more than one count but fewer than ten. The chain recombines TRBV7-2 with TRBJ1-1; D is ambiguous. The CDR3 spans 15 residues. V gave up 1 base and J gave up 5 bases, with 14 bases separating them. CDR1 SGHTA and CDR2 FQGNSA come from the germline V gene. CDR3 nucleotides: TGTGCCAGCAGCTTAGGTAACAGCTACACTACTGAAGCTTTCTTT. This codes for CASSLGNSYTTEAFF.

This clonotype was recorded at least ten times. This chain links TRBV19 with TRBJ1-1; D remains ambiguous. Trimming shortened V by 5 bases and J by 4 bases, and 11 bases separated the two germline ends. The length of the CDR3 is 13 residues. Germline V gene sequence: CDR1 LNHDA, CDR2 SQIVND (reference sequence). CDR3 DNA: TGTGCCAGTAGTCTGGGGTCTGCCACTGAAGCTTTCTTT. Its protein is CASSLGSATEAFF.

This clonotype has just a few counts. The chain is built from TRBV15 and TRBJ2-7; no definite D call. Deletions cut 0 bases from V and 5 bases from J, with 14 bases between. Germline lookup yields CDR1 LNHNV and CDR2 YYDKDF (reference sequence). The CDR3 is 15 residues long. CDR3 residues: CATSRENSGRHEQYF. CDR3 nucleotides: TGTGCCACCAGCAGAGAAAACAGTGGAAGGCACGAGCAGTACTTC.

The chain employs TRBV19 and TRBJ1-4; 8 bases are shared with TRBD1. The junction had 5 bases not matched to a gene; V was cut back by 6 bases and J by 8 bases. From germline, CDR1 is LNHDA and CDR2 SQIVND (reference sequence). The CDR3 is 13 residues long. The chain's CDR3 is CASRPRGQEKLFF. As DNA, the CDR3 is TGTGCCAGTAGGCCCAGGGGGCAAGAAAAACTGTTTTTT.

V and J are TRBV15 and TRBJ2-7, with unresolved D. CDR1 LNHNV and CDR2 YYDKDF come from the germline V gene (reference sequence). The CDR3 contains 14 residues. Trimming cost V 1 base and J 0 bases, with 7 bases left between them. The CDR3 sequence is CATSRVAVSYEQYF. The CDR3 region has the DNA TGTGCCACCAGCAGAGTGGCGGTCTCCTACGAGCAGTACTTC. Complete variable domain (other parts from reference TRBV15 and TRBJ2-7): DAMVIQNPRYQVTQFGKPVTLSCSQTLNHNVMYWYQQKSSQAPKLLFHYYDKDFNNEADTPDNFQSRRPNTSFCFLDIRSPGLGDTAMYLCATSRVAVSYEQYFGPGTRLTVT.

The chain has TRBV7-9 and TRBJ1-5; TRBD1 matches at 9 bases. V lost 5 bases to trimming and J lost 4 bases; unmatched junction nucleotides: 9. This CDR3 region has 16 residues. Per the germline V gene, CDR1 is SEHNR and CDR2 is FQNEAQ (reference sequence). CDR3: CASSLAPGQGNQPQHF. CDR3 DNA: TGTGCCAGCAGCCTCGCACCGGGACAGGGAAATCAGCCCCAGCATTTT. Full variable domain (remainder filled in from reference TRBV7-9 and TRBJ1-5): DTGVSQNPRHKITKRGQNVTFRCDPISEHNRLYWYRQTLGQGPEFLTYFQNEAQLEKSRLLSDRFSAERPKGSFSTLEIQRTEQGDSAMYLCASSLAPGQGNQPQHFGDGTRLSIL.

This clonotype was counted between two and nine times. V is TRBV7-8 and J is TRBJ1-5; D may be TRBD1 (5 bases). This CDR3 comprises 14 residues. Trimming left V 0 bases short and J 6 bases short, with 9 bases between. Germline V CDR1 and CDR2: SGHVS, FQNEAQ. In nucleotides, the CDR3 is TGTGCCAGCAGCTTAGCAGGGGACGGTCAGCCCCAGCATTTT. Encoded protein: CASSLAGDGQPQHF.

This clonotype was seen only a few times. V and J are TRBV6-5 and TRBJ1-2; TRBD1 might be the D (5 bases). Germline V CDR1 and CDR2: MNHEY, SVGAGI. This CDR3 has 14 amino acids. The V end was cut by 3 bases, the J end by 2 bases, with 10 bases between. In DNA, the CDR3 is TGTGCCAGCAGTTATTTTTCAGGGAACTATGGCTACACCTTC. Amino acids: CASSYFSGNYGYTF.

The V gene is TRBV4-2, the J gene TRBJ2-1; no firm D call. This CDR3 comprises 16 residues. Germline CDR1 and CDR2: LGHNA and YNFKEQ. V was pared by 4 bases and J by 4 bases, with 17 bases between. Here the CDR3 reads CASSPILDARYNEQFF. As DNA, the CDR3 is TGTGCCAGCAGCCCGATTTTGGACGCACGTTACAATGAGCAGTTCTTC.

This clonotype occurred many times. This chain uses TRBV6-1 with TRBJ2-1; D tentatively reads TRBD1 or TRBD2 (5 bases each). V gave up 7 bases and J gave up 9 bases, with 22 bases separating them. CDR1 and CDR2 (germline): MNHNS, SASEGT. The CDR3 totals 15 residues. The CDR3 DNA is TGTGCCAGCAACTTGGGACCGGGTGGTAGGGGTGAGCAGTTCTTC. Its translation: CASNLGPGGRGEQFF.

About this clonotype: A much more abundant neighbour one base away suggests this may be a read error. This chain links TRBV7-9 with TRBJ2-1; D might be TRBD1 (6 bases). This CDR3 region has 16 residues. The germline V gene encodes CDR1 SEHNR and CDR2 FQNEAQ (reference sequence). The CDR3, as DNA: TGTGCCAACAGCCCTCCCGGGACACCAAATTACAATGAGCAGTTCTTC. Protein sequence: CANSPPGTPNYNEQFF.

This clonotype was seen a handful of times. This sequence joins TRBV2 and TRBJ1-2; tentative D call: TRBD1 (6 bases). The CDR3 runs to 13 residues. Germline CDR1 SNHLY, CDR2 FYNNEI. Trimming left V 8 bases short and J 4 bases short, with 14 bases between. This CDR3 reads CASVRGEIYGYTF. CDR3 bases: TGTGCCAGCGTGAGGGGGGAAATCTATGGCTACACCTTC.

The rearrangement uses TRBV7-6 and TRBJ2-3; 11 nucleotides agree with TRBD2. Germline V gene lookup returns CDR1 SGHVS and CDR2 FNYEAQ. V shed 1 base, J shed 6 bases, and the junction held 6 bases outside the gene matches. The CDR3 contains 16 residues. The DNA of the CDR3 is TGTGCCAGCAGCTTAGAGGTTGCTAGCGGGGGGGATACGCAGTATTTT. As protein: CASSLEVASGGDTQYF.

This clonotype was detected only a few times. The chain joins TRBV11-2 to TRBJ1-2; possible D gene TRBD1, 5 bases. The V end was cut by 5 bases, the J end by 2 bases, with 18 bases between. The CDR3 is 16 amino acids. Germline CDR1 SGHAT, CDR2 FQNNGV. In DNA, the CDR3 is TGTGCCAGCAGCACCCATCAGGGAGCGGCCAACTATGGCTACACCTTC. The encoded protein is CASSTHQGAANYGYTF.

In its sample, this clonotype was seen a few times. V and J are TRBV7-9 and TRBJ1-2; 11 nucleotides align to TRBD1. With V trimmed by 4 bases and J by 5 bases, 6 bases remained unmatched. Germline lookup yields CDR1 SEHNR and CDR2 FQNEAQ (reference sequence). CDR3 length equals 15 residues. The CDR3, as DNA: TGTGCCAGCAGCTATGACGGGACAGGGGGATATGGCTACACCTTC. Amino acids: CASSYDGTGGYGYTF.

CDR3 DNA: TGTGCCATCAGTGAGTCAGCGACGGATTATACAGGAAACACCGGGGAGCTGTTTTTT. This translates into CAISESATDYTGNTGELFF. The rearrangement joins TRBV10-3 to TRBJ2-2, with D tentatively TRBD1 (5 bases). Germline V CDR1 and CDR2: ENHRY, SYGVKD. The CDR3 spans 19 residues. With 0 bases removed from V and 2 bases from J, the gap between germline ends came to 19 bases.

To note about this clonotype: The conserved closing phenylalanine or tryptophan is absent in this CDR3, likely reflecting a read error. V and J are TRBV19 and TRBJ1-6; unclear D gene. Per germline, CDR1 LNHDA and CDR2 SQIVND (reference sequence). Trimming left V 3 bases short and J 6 bases short, with 12 bases between. CDR3 size: 15 residues. The CDR3 bases are TGTGCCAGTAGTATCTCGACACTCGGTAATTCACCCCTCCACTAT. Translating gives CASSISTLGNSPLHY.

This clonotype was observed a few times. V and J are TRBV7-8 and TRBJ2-5, with a weak D call TRBD2 (6 bases). The V gene's germline CDR1 is SGHVS and CDR2 FQNEAQ. The CDR3 has 16 residues. Trimming took 3 bases from V and 1 from J, leaving 15 bases between them. Here the CDR3 reads CASSFRAGTLQETQYF. CDR3 sequence (DNA): TGTGCCAGCAGCTTCAGAGCCGGGACTCTCCAAGAGACCCAGTACTTC.

With regard to this clonotype: Germline and junction disagree at one end, which may indicate a read error. J is TRBJ2-3 and V is TRBV4-1; TRBD2 might be the D (5 bases). Germline CDR1 reads MGHRA; CDR2 reads YSYEKL. The CDR3 extends over 13 amino acids. This CDR3 is CASSQERADTQYF. CDR3 in DNA: TGTGCCAGCAGCCAAGAGAGGGCAGATACGCAGTATTTT.

There are many counts of this clonotype. The chain carries TRBV7-6 and TRBJ2-1; D may match TRBD1 or TRBD2 (6 bases each). V shed 4 bases and J shed 2 bases, with 15 bases lying between them. The CDR3 is made up of 16 amino acids. The germline gives CDR1 SGHVS, CDR2 FNYEAQ. The CDR3 DNA reads as TGTGCCAGCAGCTCGAGGGGGGCGTCCCCCTACAATGAGCAGTTCTTC. Amino acid sequence: CASSSRGASPYNEQFF.

This chain links TRBV28 with TRBJ2-7; D is uncertain. Trimming shortened V by 6 bases and J by 7 bases, and 19 bases separated the two germline ends. Germline V gives CDR1 MDHEN, CDR2 SYDVKM. The CDR3 has 14 amino acids. CDR3 in DNA: TGTGCCAGCAGCCCCCTCCAGTGGGCCTGGGAGCAGTACGTC. This gives the protein CASSPLQWAWEQYV.

This clonotype has more than one count but fewer than ten. The chain joins TRBV6-1 to TRBJ2-7; tentatively, D is TRBD2 (6 bases). Trimming left V 3 bases short and J 4 bases short, with 10 bases between. The V gene's germline CDR1 is MNHNS and CDR2 SASEGT. This CDR3 has 13 residues. CDR3 amino acids: CASSEGLFYEQYF. Here the CDR3 DNA reads TGTGCCAGCAGTGAGGGACTGTTTTACGAGCAGTACTTC.

This clonotype was detected only a few times. The chain combines TRBV7-2 with TRBJ1-2; maybe TRBD1 (5 bases). Germline CDR1 is SGHTA and CDR2 is FQGNSA. Deletions cut 7 bases from V and 1 base from J, with 22 bases between. This CDR3 region has 17 residues. The CDR3 loop is CASMREGDSMFNYGYTF. The CDR3 region has the DNA TGTGCCAGCATGAGGGAAGGGGATTCGATGTTTAACTATGGCTACACCTTC.

The V call is TRBV7-6, the J call TRBJ2-3; 7 nucleotides line up with TRBD2. CDR3 size: 17 residues. Germline CDR1 and CDR2: SGHVS and FNYEAQ. V shed 5 bases and J 2 bases; nucleotides not matched to a gene: 13. This CDR3 reads CASSLSLGGDFTDTQYF. The DNA of the CDR3 is TGTGCCAGCAGCCTCTCTTTGGGGGGGGACTTCACAGATACGCAGTATTTT.

The V call is TRBV7-8, the J call TRBJ1-2, with D perhaps matching TRBD1 (5 bases). In germline, CDR1 is SGHVS, CDR2 FQNEAQ. This CDR3 is 13 amino acids long. Trimming stripped 4 bases from V and 10 bases from J, with 16 bases between. The CDR3, as DNA: TGTGCCAGCAGCTCGACAGCCTCCGATGACTACACCTTC. Protein product: CASSSTASDDYTF.

The V and J genes are TRBV12-3 or TRBV12-4 and TRBJ1-1, with D unresolved. Trimming removed 7 bases from V and 5 bases from J, with 14 bases in between. The CDR3 sequence is 13 residues long. In nucleotides, the CDR3 is TGTGCCAGCACCCTTCAGGTGGGGACTGAAGCTTTCTTT. It translates to CASTLQVGTEAFF.

The chain uses TRBV6-2 or TRBV6-3 and TRBJ2-2, with 10 bases matching TRBD2. Germline V lookup: CDR1 MNHEY, CDR2 SVGEGT. The CDR3 consists of 15 residues. V trimming: 5 bases; J trimming: 5 bases; junction bases outside the gene matches: 5. The CDR3 protein is CASSPLTSGTGELFF. The CDR3 DNA sequence: TGTGCCAGCAGTCCTCTGACTAGCGGGACCGGGGAGCTGTTTTTT.

This clonotype has just a few counts. The chain recombines TRBV28 with TRBJ2-4; TRBD1 is a possible D gene (5 bases). The CDR3 extends over 20 amino acids. V was trimmed by 2 bases and J by 0 bases, leaving 23 bases between them. CDR1 and CDR2 from the germline V gene are MDHEN and SYDVKM. CDR3 region: CASSLPPADTYFLAKNIQYF. The CDR3 nucleotides read TGTGCCAGCAGTTTACCCCCTGCGGACACCTATTTTCTAGCCAAAAACATTCAGTACTTC.